This T cell receptor beta chain emerged from a study of Ad26.COV2.S vaccination and SARS-CoV-2 variants. TCRdb keeps only in-frame clones here, not all; method: immunoSEQ multiplex PCR. The sample has a few hundred thousand clones; 88% are singletons. The treatment was: about 20 received Ad26.COV2.S at low or high dose, single or two shots; several received placebo; per-sample allocation not given. The samples date from day 63 after the first vaccine or placebo injection. The donor's status was that of an adult aged 18-55 years in Boston. The germline CDR1 and CDR2 sequences are MDHEN and SYDVKM. Trimming left V 6 bases short and J 3 bases short, with 14 bases between. This CDR3 spans 15 amino acids.

The rearrangement uses TRBV28 and TRBJ1-4, with D maybe TRBD1 (5 bases). This TCR was sampled from a person between 18 and 60 years old who received the Ad26.COV2.S COVID-19 vaccine or a placebo. Sequences were derived from peripheral blood, sampled in a trial of Ad26.COV2.S vaccine versus placebo. This CDR3 is CASRLGGGSNEKLFF. DNA of the CDR3: TGTGCCAGCAGGCTTGGGGGGGGTTCTAATGAAAAACTGTTTTTT.